This T cell receptor (beta chain) derives from a study of breast tumors, draining lymph nodes, adjacent tissues (dated by TCRdb to the mid-2010s). The study in broad terms: The study compared TCR beta repertoires across tumor, adjacent nontumor tissue and axillary lymph nodes from breast cancer patients. In human breast cancer, the study set out to evaluate how tumor, surrounding tissue and draining lymph node repertoires relate to one another and whether T cells may move between these sites. The paper's findings and limits, for the study overall: A scenario in which most tumor T cells derive from the lymph node and then expand within tumor tissue was judged to be consistent with the data. The study presented the conclusion that tumor T cells originate in lymph nodes as consistent with a hypothesis, not as something directly demonstrated. Tumors showed preferential V and J gene usage, and their T-cell repertoire diversity fell below that of lymph nodes yet above that of nontumor tissue. Tumor and nontumor tissue repertoires were significantly more similar in luminal-like than in basal-like breast cancer.

Ten or more counts support this clonotype. Its target antigen remains unknown. No much larger clone exists at a distance of one base, and base qualities are not known. For CDR1 and CDR2, the germline V gene lists SNHLY and FYNNEI. The germline V and J ends show losses of 4 bases and 14 bases respectively, and no gene match explains 10 bases of the junction. The CDR3, from cysteine to phenylalanine, totals 15 residues. The DNA shown is the 45-base CDR3, in frame from base 1. The run used an Illumina HiSeq 2000. TCR beta chain libraries were generated through multiplex PCR amplification. High-throughput sequencing was used to analyze the amplified TCR beta chain products. The raw public data were reprocessed by TCRdb itself: fastp quality trimming at Q25, MiXCR clonotype calling, in-frame beta chains only. Each CDR3 protein appears once, grouped with its most common genes and DNA. The sample profile shows about 47,000 distinct CDR3 sequences; 20% to 25% of them were found once. More than 6.5% of the sample belongs to the ten largest clones.

The source material was breast tumor tissue. The source of this sequence is a female donor with breast cancer. Some clones in this sample may be carry-over from other donors' samples. The chain is made from TRBV2 and TRBJ2-1; 14 bases in the junction line up with TRBD2. CDR3 reads: CASSVAGLAGVAEFF. The nucleotides read TGTGCCAGCAGTGTTGCGGGACTAGCGGGAGTTGCGGAGTTCTTC.